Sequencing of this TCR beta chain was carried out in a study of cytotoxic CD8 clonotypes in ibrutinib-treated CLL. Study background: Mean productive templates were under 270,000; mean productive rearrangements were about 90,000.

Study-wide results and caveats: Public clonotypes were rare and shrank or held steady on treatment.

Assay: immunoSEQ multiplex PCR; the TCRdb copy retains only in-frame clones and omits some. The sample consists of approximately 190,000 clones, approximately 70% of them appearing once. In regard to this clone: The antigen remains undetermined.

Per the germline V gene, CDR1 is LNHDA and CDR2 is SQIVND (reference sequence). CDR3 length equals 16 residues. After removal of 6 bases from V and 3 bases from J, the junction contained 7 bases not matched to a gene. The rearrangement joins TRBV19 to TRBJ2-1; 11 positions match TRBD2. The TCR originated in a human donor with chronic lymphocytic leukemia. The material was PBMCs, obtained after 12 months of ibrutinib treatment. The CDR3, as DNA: TGTGCCAGTAGCCCTTCCCTAGCGGGAGGCTACAATGAGCAGTTCTTC. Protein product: CASSPSLAGGYNEQFF.